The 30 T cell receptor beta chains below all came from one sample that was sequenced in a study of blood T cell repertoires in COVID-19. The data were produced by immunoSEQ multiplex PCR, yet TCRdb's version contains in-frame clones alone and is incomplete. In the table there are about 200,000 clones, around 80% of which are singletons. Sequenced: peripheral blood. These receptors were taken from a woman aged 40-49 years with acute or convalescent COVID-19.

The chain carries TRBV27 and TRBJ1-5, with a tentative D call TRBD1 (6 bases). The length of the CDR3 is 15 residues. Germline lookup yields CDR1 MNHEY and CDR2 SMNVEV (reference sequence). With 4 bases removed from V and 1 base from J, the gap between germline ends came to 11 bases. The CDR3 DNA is TGTGCCAGCAGTTCAGGGGTATTCAGCAATCAGCCCCAGCATTTT. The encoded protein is CASSSGVFSNQPQHF.

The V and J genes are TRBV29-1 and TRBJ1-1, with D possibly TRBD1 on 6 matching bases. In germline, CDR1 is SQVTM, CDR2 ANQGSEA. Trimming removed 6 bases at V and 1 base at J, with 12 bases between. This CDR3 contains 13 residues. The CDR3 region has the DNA TGCAGCGTCGAGACAGGCCGGAACACTGAAGCTTTCTTT. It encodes CSVETGRNTEAFF. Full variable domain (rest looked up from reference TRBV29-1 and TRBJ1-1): SAVISQKPSRDICQRGTSLTIQCQVDSQVTMMFWYRQQPGQSLTLIATANQGSEATYESGFVIDKFPISRPNLTFSTLTVSNMSPEDSSIYLCSVETGRNTEAFFGQGTRLTVV.

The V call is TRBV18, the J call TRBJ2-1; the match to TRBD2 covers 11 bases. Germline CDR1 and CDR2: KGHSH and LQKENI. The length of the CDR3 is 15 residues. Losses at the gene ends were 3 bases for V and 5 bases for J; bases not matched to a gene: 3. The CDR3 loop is CASSPALAGDNEQFF. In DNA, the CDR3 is TGTGCCAGCTCACCCGCACTAGCGGGGGACAATGAGCAGTTCTTC.

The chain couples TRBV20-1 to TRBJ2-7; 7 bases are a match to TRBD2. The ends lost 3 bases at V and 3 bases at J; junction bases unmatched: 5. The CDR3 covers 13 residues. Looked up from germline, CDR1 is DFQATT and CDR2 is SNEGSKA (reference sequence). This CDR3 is CSASIQRGYEQYF. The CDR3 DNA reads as TGCAGTGCTAGTATTCAGCGGGGCTACGAGCAGTACTTC.

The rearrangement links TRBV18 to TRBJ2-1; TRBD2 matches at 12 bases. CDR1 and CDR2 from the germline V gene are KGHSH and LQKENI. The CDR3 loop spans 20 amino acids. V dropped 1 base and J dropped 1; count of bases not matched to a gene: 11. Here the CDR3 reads CASSPRATSGSRFSYNEQFF. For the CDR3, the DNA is TGTGCCAGCTCACCACGGGCGACTAGCGGGAGTAGGTTTTCCTACAATGAGCAGTTCTTC.

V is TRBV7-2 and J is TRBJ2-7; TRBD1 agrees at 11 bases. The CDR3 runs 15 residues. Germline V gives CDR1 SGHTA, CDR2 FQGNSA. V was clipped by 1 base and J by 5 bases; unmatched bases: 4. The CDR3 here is CASSLGGQGADEQYF. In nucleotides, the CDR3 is TGTGCCAGCAGCTTAGGCGGACAGGGGGCGGACGAGCAGTACTTC.

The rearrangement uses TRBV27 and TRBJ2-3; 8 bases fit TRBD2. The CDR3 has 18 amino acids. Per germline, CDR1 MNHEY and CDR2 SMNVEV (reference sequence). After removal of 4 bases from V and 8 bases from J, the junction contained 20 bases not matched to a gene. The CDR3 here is CASSYIERGGRGPITQYF. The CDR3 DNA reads TGTGCCAGCAGTTATATCGAACGGGGGGGCCGAGGGCCGATTACGCAGTATTTT.

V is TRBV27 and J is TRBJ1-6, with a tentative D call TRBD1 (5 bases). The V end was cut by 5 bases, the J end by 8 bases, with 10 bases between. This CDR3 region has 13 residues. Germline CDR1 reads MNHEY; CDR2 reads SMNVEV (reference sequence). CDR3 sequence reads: CASSSRVYSPLHF. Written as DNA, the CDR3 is TGTGCCAGCAGTAGCAGGGTTTATTCACCCCTCCACTTT.

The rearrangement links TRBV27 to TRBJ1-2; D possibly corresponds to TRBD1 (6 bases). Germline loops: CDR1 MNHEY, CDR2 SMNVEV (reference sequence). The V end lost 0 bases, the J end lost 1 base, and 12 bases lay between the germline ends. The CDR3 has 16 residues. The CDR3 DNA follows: TGTGCCAGCAGTTTATCACGGGGGGCCCGTAACTATGGCTACACCTTC. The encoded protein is CASSLSRGARNYGYTF.

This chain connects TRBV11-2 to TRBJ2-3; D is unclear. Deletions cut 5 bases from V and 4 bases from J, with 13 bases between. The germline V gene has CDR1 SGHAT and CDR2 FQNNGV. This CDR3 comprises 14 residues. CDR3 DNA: TGTGCCAGCAGCCCTTTGGGCGCTTCAGATACGCAGTATTTT. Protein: CASSPLGASDTQYF.

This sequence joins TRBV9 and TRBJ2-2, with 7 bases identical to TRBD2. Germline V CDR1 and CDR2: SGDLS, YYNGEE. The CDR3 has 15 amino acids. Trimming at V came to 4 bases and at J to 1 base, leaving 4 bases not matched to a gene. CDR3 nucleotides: TGTGCCAGCAGCCCTAGCGGTTTGAACACCGGGGAGCTGTTTTTT. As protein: CASSPSGLNTGELFF.

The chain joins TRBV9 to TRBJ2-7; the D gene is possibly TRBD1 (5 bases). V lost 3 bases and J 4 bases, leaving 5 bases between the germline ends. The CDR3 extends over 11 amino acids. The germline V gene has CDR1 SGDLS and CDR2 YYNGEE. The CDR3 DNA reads TGTGCCAGCAGCGAGGGGTACGAGCAGTACTTC. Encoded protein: CASSEGYEQYF.

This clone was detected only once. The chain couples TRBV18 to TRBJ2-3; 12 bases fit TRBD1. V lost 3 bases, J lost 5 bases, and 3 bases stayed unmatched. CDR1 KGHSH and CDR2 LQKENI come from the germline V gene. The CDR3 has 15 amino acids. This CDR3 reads CASSPWDRGRDTQYF. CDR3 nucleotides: TGTGCCAGCTCACCCTGGGACAGGGGGCGAGATACGCAGTATTTT.

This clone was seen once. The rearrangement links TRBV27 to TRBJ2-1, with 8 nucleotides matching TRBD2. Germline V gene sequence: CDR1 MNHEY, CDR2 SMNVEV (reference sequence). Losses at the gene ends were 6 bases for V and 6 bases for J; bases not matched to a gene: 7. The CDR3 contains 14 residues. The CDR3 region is CASSGTSGLNEQFF. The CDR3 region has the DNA TGTGCCAGCAGCGGGACTAGTGGACTCAATGAGCAGTTCTTC.

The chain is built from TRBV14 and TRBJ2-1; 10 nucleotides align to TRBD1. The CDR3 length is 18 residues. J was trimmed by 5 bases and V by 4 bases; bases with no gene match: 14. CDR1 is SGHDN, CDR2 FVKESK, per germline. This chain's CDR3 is CASSRRPAGQGVNNEQFF. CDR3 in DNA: TGTGCCAGCAGCCGAAGACCCGCTGGACAGGGGGTAAACAATGAGCAGTTCTTC.

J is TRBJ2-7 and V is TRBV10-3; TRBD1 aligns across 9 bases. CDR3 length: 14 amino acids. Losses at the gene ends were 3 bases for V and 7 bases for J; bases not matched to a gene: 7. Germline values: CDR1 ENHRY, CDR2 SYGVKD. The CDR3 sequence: CAISETGQGWEQYF. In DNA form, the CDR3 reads TGTGCCATCAGTGAAACTGGACAGGGGTGGGAGCAGTACTTC.

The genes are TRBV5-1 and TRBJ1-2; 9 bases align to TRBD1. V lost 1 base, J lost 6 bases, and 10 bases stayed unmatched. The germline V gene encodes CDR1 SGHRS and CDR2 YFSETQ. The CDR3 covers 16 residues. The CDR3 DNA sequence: TGCGCCAGCAGCTTGTTCACCGGGACAGGGAATAATGGCTACACCTTC. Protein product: CASSLFTGTGNNGYTF.

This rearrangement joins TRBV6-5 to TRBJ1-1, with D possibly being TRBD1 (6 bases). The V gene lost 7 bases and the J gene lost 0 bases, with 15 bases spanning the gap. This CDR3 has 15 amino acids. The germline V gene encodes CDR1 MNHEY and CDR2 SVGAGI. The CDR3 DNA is TGTGCCAGCACTTCCCTGACAGGTGTGAACACTGAAGCTTTCTTT. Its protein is CASTSLTGVNTEAFF.

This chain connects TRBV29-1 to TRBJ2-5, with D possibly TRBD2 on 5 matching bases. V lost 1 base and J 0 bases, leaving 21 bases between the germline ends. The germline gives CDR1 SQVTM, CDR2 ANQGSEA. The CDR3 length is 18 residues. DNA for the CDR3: TGCAGCGTTGAAGGGGAGAGGCTTAAGGATACCTACCAAGAGACCCAGTACTTC. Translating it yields CSVEGERLKDTYQETQYF.

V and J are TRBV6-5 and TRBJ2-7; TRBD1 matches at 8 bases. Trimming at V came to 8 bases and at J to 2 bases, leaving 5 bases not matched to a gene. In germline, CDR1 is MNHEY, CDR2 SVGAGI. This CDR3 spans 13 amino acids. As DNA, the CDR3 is TGTGCCAGCGAGTGGACAGGGACCTACGAGCAGTACTTC. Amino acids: CASEWTGTYEQYF.

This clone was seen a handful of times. The CDR3, as DNA: TGTGCCAGCAGTCCCTATAGTACTAGCGGGACCCCCTACAGGAATGAGCAGTTCTTC. Translated, it gives CASSPYSTSGTPYRNEQFF. The chain is built from TRBV6-6 and TRBJ2-1; 10 bases are shared with TRBD2. V gave up 5 bases and J gave up 7 bases; unmatched junction bases: 20. In germline, CDR1 is MNHNY, CDR2 SVGAGI (reference sequence). There are 19 residues in the CDR3.

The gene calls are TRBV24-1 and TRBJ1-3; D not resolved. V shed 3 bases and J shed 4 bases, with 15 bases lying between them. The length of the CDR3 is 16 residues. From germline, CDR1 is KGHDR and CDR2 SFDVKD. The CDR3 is CATSDPMGEGGNTIYF. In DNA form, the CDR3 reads TGTGCCACCAGTGATCCGATGGGAGAGGGAGGAAACACCATATATTTT.

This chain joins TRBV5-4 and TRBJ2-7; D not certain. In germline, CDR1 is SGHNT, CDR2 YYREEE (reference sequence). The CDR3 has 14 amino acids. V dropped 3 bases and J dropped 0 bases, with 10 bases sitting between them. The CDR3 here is CASSSDLSSYEQYF. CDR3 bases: TGTGCCAGCAGCTCCGACTTGAGCTCCTACGAGCAGTACTTC.

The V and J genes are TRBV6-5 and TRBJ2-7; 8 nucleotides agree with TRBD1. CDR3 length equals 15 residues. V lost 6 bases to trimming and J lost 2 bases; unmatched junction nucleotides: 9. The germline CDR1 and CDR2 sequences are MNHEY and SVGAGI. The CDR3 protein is CASRDPGQATYEQYF. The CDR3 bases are TGTGCCAGCAGAGATCCGGGACAGGCGACCTACGAGCAGTACTTC.

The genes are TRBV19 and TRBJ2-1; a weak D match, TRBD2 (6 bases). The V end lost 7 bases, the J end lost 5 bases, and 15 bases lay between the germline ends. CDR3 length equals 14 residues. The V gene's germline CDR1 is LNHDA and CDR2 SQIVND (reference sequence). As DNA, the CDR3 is TGTGCCAGTAAATCGGCGGCGGGGAACAATGAGCAGTTCTTC. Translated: CASKSAAGNNEQFF. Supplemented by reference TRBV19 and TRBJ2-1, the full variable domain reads DGGITQSPKYLFRKEGQNVTLSCEQNLNHDAMYWYRQDPGQGLRLIYYSQIVNDFQKGDIAEGYSVSREKKESFPLTVTSAQKNPTAFYLCASKSAAGNNEQFFGPGTRLTVL.

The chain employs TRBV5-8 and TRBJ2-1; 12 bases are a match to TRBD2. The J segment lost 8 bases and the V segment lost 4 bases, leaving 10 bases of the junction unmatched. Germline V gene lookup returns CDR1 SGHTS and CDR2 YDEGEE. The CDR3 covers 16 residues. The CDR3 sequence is CASSAETSGRMDEQFF. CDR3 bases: TGTGCCAGCAGCGCCGAGACTAGCGGGAGAATGGATGAGCAGTTCTTC. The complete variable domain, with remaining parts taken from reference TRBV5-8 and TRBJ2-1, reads EAGVTQSPTHLIKTRGQQATLRCSPISGHTSVYWYQQALGLGLQFLLWYDEGEERNRGNFPPRFSGRQFPNYSSELNVNALELEDSALYLCASSAETSGRMDEQFFGPGTRLTVL.

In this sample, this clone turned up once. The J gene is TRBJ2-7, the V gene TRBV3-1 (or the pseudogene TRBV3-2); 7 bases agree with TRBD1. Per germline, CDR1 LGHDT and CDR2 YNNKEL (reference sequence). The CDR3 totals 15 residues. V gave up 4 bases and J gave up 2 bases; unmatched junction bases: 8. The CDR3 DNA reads TGTGCCAGCAGCCTACGGGACAGAGCCCCCTACGAGCAGTACTTC. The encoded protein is CASSLRDRAPYEQYF.

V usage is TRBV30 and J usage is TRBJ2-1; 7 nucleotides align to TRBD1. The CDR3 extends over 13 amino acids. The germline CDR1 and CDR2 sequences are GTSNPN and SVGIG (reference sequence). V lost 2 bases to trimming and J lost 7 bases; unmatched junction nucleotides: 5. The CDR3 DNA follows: TGTGCCTGGAGTTTAGACAGGGTAAATGAGCAGTTCTTC. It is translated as CAWSLDRVNEQFF.

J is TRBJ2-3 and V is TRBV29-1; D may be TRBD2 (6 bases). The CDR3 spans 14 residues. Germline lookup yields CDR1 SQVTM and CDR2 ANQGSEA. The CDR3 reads CNAAGGYAADTQYF. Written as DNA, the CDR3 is TGCAACGCTGCCGGGGGATATGCCGCAGATACGCAGTATTTT.

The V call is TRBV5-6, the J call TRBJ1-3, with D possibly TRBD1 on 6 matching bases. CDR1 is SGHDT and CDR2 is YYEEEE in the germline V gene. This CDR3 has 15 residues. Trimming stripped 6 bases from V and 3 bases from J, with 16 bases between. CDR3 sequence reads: CASTSTGPDGNTIYF. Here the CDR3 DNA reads TGTGCCAGCACCTCGACAGGCCCAGATGGAAACACCATATATTTT.